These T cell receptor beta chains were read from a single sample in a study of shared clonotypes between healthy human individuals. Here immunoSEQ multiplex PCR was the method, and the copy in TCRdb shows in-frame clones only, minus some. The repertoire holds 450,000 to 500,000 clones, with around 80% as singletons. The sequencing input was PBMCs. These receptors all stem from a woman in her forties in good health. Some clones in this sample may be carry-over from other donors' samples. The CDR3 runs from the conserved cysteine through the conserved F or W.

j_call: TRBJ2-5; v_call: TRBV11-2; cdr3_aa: CASSFTQGGETQYF
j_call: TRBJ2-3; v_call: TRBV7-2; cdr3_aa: CASSVKQGLGTDTQYF
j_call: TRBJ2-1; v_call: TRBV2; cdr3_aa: CASSELAGGYNEQFF
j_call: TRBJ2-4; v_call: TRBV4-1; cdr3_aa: CASSQAWGGSKNIQYF
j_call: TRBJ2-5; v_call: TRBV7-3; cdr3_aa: CASSWGRGETQYF
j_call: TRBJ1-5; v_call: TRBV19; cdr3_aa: CASRITGFSNQPQHF
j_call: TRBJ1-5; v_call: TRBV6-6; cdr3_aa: CASSYVGLDGNQPQHF
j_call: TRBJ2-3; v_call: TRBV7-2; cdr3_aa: CASSLEPQRSLRDTQYF
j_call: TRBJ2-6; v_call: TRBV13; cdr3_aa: CASSIAVASRANVLTF
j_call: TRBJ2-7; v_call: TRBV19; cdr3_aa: CASSIEVNYEQYF
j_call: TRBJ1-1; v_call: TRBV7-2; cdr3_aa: CASSLGMRTEAFF
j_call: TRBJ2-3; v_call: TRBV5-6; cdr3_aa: CASRLVPDDTQYF
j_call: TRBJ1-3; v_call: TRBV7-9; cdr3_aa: CASSLAQPDSGNTIYF
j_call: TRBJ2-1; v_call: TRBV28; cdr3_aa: CASKKTQRIYNEQFF
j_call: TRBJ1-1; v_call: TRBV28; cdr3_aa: CASTPARQGKKTEAFF
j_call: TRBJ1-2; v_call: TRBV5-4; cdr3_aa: CASSSSPGQRGYGYTF
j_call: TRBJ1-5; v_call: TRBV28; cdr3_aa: CASNTPAGNNQPQHF
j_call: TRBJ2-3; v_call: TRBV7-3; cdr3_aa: CASSLDGSTDTQYF
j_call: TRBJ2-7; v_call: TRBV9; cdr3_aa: CASSVNSGGAYEQYF
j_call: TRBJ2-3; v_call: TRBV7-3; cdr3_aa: CASSFRWVGTDTQYF
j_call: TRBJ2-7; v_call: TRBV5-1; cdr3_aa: CASSKTSGSTEQYF
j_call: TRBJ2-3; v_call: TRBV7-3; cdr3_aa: CASSSGLVTDTQYF
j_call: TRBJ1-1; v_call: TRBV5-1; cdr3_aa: CASSLGSVNTEAFF
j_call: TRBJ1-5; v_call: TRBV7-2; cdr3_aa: CASSLGTSEGRAQHF